This T cell receptor beta chain is from a study of response to subunit inactivated influenza vaccine. Study-wide results and limits: Authors suggested each seasonal flu vaccination may recruit only limited numbers of new T cells.

Between the trimmed V and J ends, which lost 0 bases and 1 base, there was a span of 6 bases. The germline V gene encodes CDR1 SGHAT and CDR2 FQNNGV. The CDR3 has 14 residues. On this clonotype: The antigen is not known.

TCRdb fed the RT-PCR reads into MiXCR, producing one record per CDR3 protein. The data contain around 480,000 distinct CDR3 sequences, 9.5% to 13% of them seen just once; the ten biggest clones take up about an eighth. The TCR was taken from a man over 45 who received an inactivated influenza vaccine. The sequences come from PBMCs from blood, collected around seven weeks after vaccination. The rearrangement links TRBV11-2 to TRBJ1-1, with D uncertain. The CDR3 nucleotides are TGTGCCAGCAGCTTAGATCGCAGGAACACTGAAGCTTTCTTT. Translated, it gives CASSLDRRNTEAFF.